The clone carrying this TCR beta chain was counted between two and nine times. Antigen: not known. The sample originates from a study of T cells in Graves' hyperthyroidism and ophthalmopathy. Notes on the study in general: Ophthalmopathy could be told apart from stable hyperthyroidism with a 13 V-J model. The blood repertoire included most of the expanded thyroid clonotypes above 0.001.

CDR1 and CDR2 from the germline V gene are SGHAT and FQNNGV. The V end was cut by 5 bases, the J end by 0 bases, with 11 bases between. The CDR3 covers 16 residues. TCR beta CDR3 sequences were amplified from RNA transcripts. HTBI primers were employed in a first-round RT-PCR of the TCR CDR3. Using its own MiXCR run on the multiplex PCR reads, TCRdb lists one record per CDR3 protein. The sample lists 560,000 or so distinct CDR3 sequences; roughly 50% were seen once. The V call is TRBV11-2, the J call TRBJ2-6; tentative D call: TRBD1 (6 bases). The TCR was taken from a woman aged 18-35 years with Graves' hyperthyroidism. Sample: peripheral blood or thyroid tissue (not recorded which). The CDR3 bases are TGTGCCAGCAGCCCCAGGGGTAGCTCTGGGGCCAACGTCCTGACTTTC. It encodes CASSPRGSSGANVLTF.